Below are 9 T cell receptor beta chains sequenced from a single sample in a study of cytomegalovirus exposure and HLA in healthy donors. The PCR contained 60 Vbeta and 13 Jbeta primers. The method was immunoSEQ multiplex PCR; TCRdb's version includes in-frame clones alone and lacks a portion of them. The sample gives tens of thousands of clones, 78% of which show up once; approximately 4.4% is in the top ten. Source material: PBMCs. These receptors were obtained from a male donor in good health and CMV-seropositive.

The chain combines TRBV29-1 with TRBJ2-2; tentatively, D is TRBD1 (6 bases). Per germline, CDR1 SQVTM and CDR2 ANQGSEA. CDR3 length: 17 residues. Trimming took off 0 bases at V and 0 bases at J, with 14 bases between the two ends. CDR3 nucleotides: TGCAGCGTTGAAGACCCCCTATCAGGGGCGAACACCGGGGAGCTGTTTTTT. It codes for CSVEDPLSGANTGELFF.

The V gene is TRBV7-9, the J gene TRBJ1-2, with TRBD1 matching over 7 bases. Germline values: CDR1 SEHNR, CDR2 FQNEAQ (reference sequence). This CDR3 is built from 16 residues. Trimming took 5 bases from V and 7 from J; bases not matched to a gene: 16. CDR3 protein: CASSTKELYRGLGYTF. As DNA, the CDR3 is TGTGCCAGCAGCACCAAAGAGCTATACAGGGGCCTTGGCTACACCTTC.

This chain connects TRBV7-2 to TRBJ2-1; D possibly corresponds to TRBD1 (5 bases). From germline, CDR1 is SGHTA and CDR2 FQGNSA. This CDR3 region has 13 residues. Deletions cut 1 base from V and 10 bases from J, with 11 bases between. In nucleotides, the CDR3 is TGTGCCAGCAGCTTAGGGGCCCCAGGGGAGCAGTTCTTC. Residues: CASSLGAPGEQFF.

This sequence joins TRBV2 and TRBJ1-1; D gene uncertain. The CDR3 totals 13 residues. From germline, CDR1 is SNHLY and CDR2 FYNNEI. Trimming pared 1 base from V and 4 bases from J, leaving 7 bases between. CDR3 nucleotide sequence: TGTGCCAGCAGTGAAGATCGGGGCACTGAAGCTTTCTTT. This translates into CASSEDRGTEAFF.

The V gene is TRBV7-2, the J gene TRBJ2-7, with TRBD2 matching 14 bases. The germline V gene has CDR1 SGHTA and CDR2 FQGNSA. With 2 bases clipped from V and 6 bases from J, the junction kept 12 bases outside the gene matches. The CDR3 runs to 18 residues. Here the CDR3 reads CASSLPLMTSGRGPEQYF. In DNA form, the CDR3 reads TGTGCCAGCAGCTTACCCTTAATGACTAGCGGGAGGGGACCCGAGCAGTACTTC.

The V gene is TRBV30, the J gene TRBJ1-2; TRBD1 aligns across 7 bases. Trimming took 2 bases from V and 8 from J; bases not matched to a gene: 11. The CDR3 loop spans 14 amino acids. In germline, CDR1 is GTSNPN, CDR2 SVGIG (reference sequence). The CDR3 loop is CAWSSSTGFEGYTF. CDR3 DNA: TGTGCCTGGAGTTCCTCGACAGGGTTCGAGGGCTACACCTTC.

The sample holds one count of this clone. This sequence joins TRBV7-9 and TRBJ2-3; TRBD2 might be the D (5 bases). Trimming left V 5 bases short and J 6 bases short, with 6 bases between. The CDR3 extends over 11 amino acids. Germline lookup yields CDR1 SEHNR and CDR2 FQNEAQ (reference sequence). CDR3 protein: CASSRGDTQYF. DNA for the CDR3: TGTGCCAGCAGCCGAGGGGATACGCAGTATTTT.

This clone was found a few times. The rearrangement uses TRBV5-1 and TRBJ1-4; D not resolved. Germline assignment: CDR1 SGHRS and CDR2 YFSETQ. This CDR3 has 13 residues. Deletions cut 3 bases from V and 7 bases from J, with 10 bases between. CDR3: CASSSTTSEKLFF. As DNA, the CDR3 is TGCGCCAGCAGCTCAACAACGTCTGAAAAACTGTTTTTT.

The genes are TRBV9 and TRBJ1-3; D not certain. Germline V CDR1 and CDR2: SGDLS, YYNGEE. With 6 bases removed from V and 0 bases from J, the gap between germline ends came to 16 bases. This CDR3 spans 16 amino acids. CDR3 amino acids: CASTVGGTNSGNTIYF. CDR3 nucleotides: TGTGCCAGCACCGTCGGCGGTACTAACTCTGGAAACACCATATATTTT.